These T cell receptor beta chains were read from a single sample in a study of blood T cell repertoires in COVID-19. The data were produced by immunoSEQ multiplex PCR, yet TCRdb's version contains in-frame clones alone and is incomplete. The top ten clones hold 15% to 20% of a sample with some 180,000 clones, roughly 88% of them seen once. Sequencing was carried out using peripheral blood. The receptors here all came from a man in his fifties or sixties with COVID-19, enrolled during active disease. CDR3s include the opening cysteine and the closing phenylalanine or tryptophan. A D gene is named only where the DNA matches it firmly. Clone size, where shown, is once, few, many, or a class for clones that have expanded.

j_call v_call d_call clone_size cdr3_nt cdr3_aa
TRBJ1-2 TRBV6-1 TRBD1 once TGTGCCAGCAGTGAAGCGGGACAGGGGTATGGCTACACCTTC CASSEAGQGYGYTF
TRBJ2-2 TRBV6-1 . . TGTGCCAGCAGTGAGCCAGGAAACACCGGGGAGCTGTTTTTT CASSEPGNTGELFF
TRBJ2-1 TRBV6-5 TRBD2 . TGTGCCAGCAGTCCAACGGGGGGGCCCTACAATGAGCAGTTCTTC CASSPTGGPYNEQFF
TRBJ2-3 TRBV7-2 TRBD2 . TGTGCCAGCAGCCCGGGACTAGCGGGAGGTGCAGATACGCAGTATTTT CASSPGLAGGADTQYF
TRBJ2-7 TRBV6-5 TRBD1 . TGTGCCAGCAGTTACTCGGATGACAGGGCCTCCTACGAGCAGTACTTC CASSYSDDRASYEQYF
TRBJ2-7 TRBV21-1 . . TGTGCCAGCAGCAAAGAGGAGGCCTACGAGCAGTACTTC CASSKEEAYEQYF
TRBJ1-4 TRBV29-1 . . TGCAGCGTTGAGCGGGCCGGGAATGAAAAACTGTTTTTT CSVERAGNEKLFF
TRBJ2-2 TRBV4-3 . . TGCGCCAGCAGCCAAGACCAGGGCCCCAACACCGGGGAGCTGTTTTTT CASSQDQGPNTGELFF
TRBJ2-2 TRBV9 TRBD2 . TGTGCCAGCAGTGGTACTAGCGGAGCCGTACTCACCGGGGAGCTGTTTTTT CASSGTSGAVLTGELFF
TRBJ1-4 TRBV6-1 . . TGTGCCAGCAGTGTCCCGGTAGACGGGACTAATGAAAAACTGTTTTTT CASSVPVDGTNEKLFF
TRBJ1-4 TRBV18 . . TGTGCCAGCTCACCCCGGACAGATAATGAAAAACTGTTTTTT CASSPRTDNEKLFF
TRBJ2-1 TRBV7-9 TRBD2 . TGTGCCAGCAGTTGGACTAGCGGGAGTTCGCGTAATGAGCAGTTCTTC CASSWTSGSSRNEQFF
TRBJ1-5 TRBV19 . . TGTGCCAGTAGTATAGGGGGAGGGGCCGGTAATCAGCCCCAGCATTTT CASSIGGGAGNQPQHF
TRBJ2-7 TRBV6-5 . . TGTGCCAGCAGTTACTGGCAGGGGATTGGGGTTTTGTACTTC CASSYWQGIGVLYF
TRBJ1-5 TRBV19 . . TGTGCCAGTAGTAAATCCGGGGGAGGCCATCAGCCCCAGCATTTT CASSKSGGGHQPQHF
TRBJ1-1 TRBV2 . . TGTGCCAGCACGCCGACAGAGAACACTGAAGCTTTCTTT CASTPTENTEAFF
TRBJ2-5 TRBV6-5 . . TGTGCCAGCAGTTACAGGGGATGGCAAGAGACCCAGTACTTC CASSYRGWQETQYF
TRBJ1-1 TRBV10-3 . . TGTGCCACCAGCCCAGGGGCGGGTATTGAAGCTTTCTTT CATSPGAGIEAFF
TRBJ2-3 TRBV6-1 TRBD1 . TGTGCCAGCAGTGAAAGAGGGAGGGACAGGGTGGCAGATACGCAGTATTTT CASSERGRDRVADTQYF
TRBJ1-3 TRBV15 . . TGTGCCACCAGCAGAGAGACGGGCACCATATATTTT CATSRETGTIYF
TRBJ2-2 TRBV5-1 TRBD1 . TGCGCCAGCAGCCCTCAACCCCCGGACAGGGGGCAAATCGGGGAGCTGTTTTTT CASSPQPPDRGQIGELFF
TRBJ1-2 TRBV5-6 . . TGTGCCAGCAGCTTGGAGGTGAACAATAGGGGCTACATCTTC CASSLEVNNRGYIF
TRBJ2-5 TRBV5-1 . . TGCGCCAGCAGTCTCCGACAGGGAGGTGAGACCCAGTACTTC CASSLRQGGETQYF
TRBJ2-1 TRBV12-3/TRBV12-4 . once TGTGCCAGCAGCAACGGACTCCCAGCAGGGGTCTTC CASSNGLPAGVF
TRBJ2-7 TRBV12-3/TRBV12-4 . . TGTGCCAGCAGTGATCTGGCGGGGTGGGAGCAGTACTTC CASSDLAGWEQYF
TRBJ1-2 TRBV29-1 . . TGCAGCGTTGGGGGGGGGCTTCTAGACTATGGCTACACCTTC CSVGGGLLDYGYTF
TRBJ2-2 TRBV6-5 TRBD2 . TGTGCCAGCAGTTCAGTTTGGGGGGGGAACACCGGGGAGCTGTTTTTT CASSSVWGGNTGELFF
TRBJ2-3 TRBV5-5 . . TGTGCCAGCAGCTTGGCCGGACAGAACACAGATACGCAGTATTTT CASSLAGQNTDTQYF
TRBJ1-2 TRBV2 . . TGTGCCAGCAGGGAAGGGGGAGGAGGCTATGGCTACACCTTC CASREGGGGYGYTF
TRBJ2-7 TRBV19 . . TGTGCCAGTAGTCTGGACAGAGGGTCCTACGAGCAGTACTTC CASSLDRGSYEQYF
TRBJ2-2 TRBV5-1 . . TGCGCCAGCAGCTTGGTACAGACGAACACCGGGGAGCTGTTTTTT CASSLVQTNTGELFF
TRBJ2-5 TRBV10-3 TRBD1 . TGTGCCATCAGTGTCGGGACAGGGGTACAAGAGACCCAGTACTTC CAISVGTGVQETQYF
TRBJ2-5 TRBV18 TRBD2 . TGTGCCAGCTCACCAACCGGGACTAGCGGGATTGGGTACTTC CASSPTGTSGIGYF
TRBJ1-5 TRBV28 TRBD1 few TGTGCCAGCAGGCCAGGGGCGGACAGGCGGGATCAGCCCCAGCATTTT CASRPGADRRDQPQHF
TRBJ2-3 TRBV27 TRBD2 . TGTGCCAGCAGTACCTCGAAGCGGGGCCTTACAGATACGCAGTATTTT CASSTSKRGLTDTQYF
TRBJ2-4 TRBV3-1/TRBV3-2 . once TGTGCCAGCAGCCCTCGGGTCCCCGGAGCCAAAAACATTCAGTACTTC CASSPRVPGAKNIQYF
TRBJ2-3 TRBV5-1 TRBD2 . TGCGCCAGCTTAGCGGGAGATGTAAGGACAGATACGCAGTATTTT CASLAGDVRTDTQYF
TRBJ2-6 TRBV10-3 TRBD1 once TGTGCCATCACCGGACAGGGTAGCTCTGGGGCCAACGTCCTGACTTTC CAITGQGSSGANVLTF
TRBJ2-2 TRBV6-2/TRBV6-3 . . TGTGCCAGCAGTTACTCTGGGCAGGTCTTAACCGGGGAGCTGTTTTTT CASSYSGQVLTGELFF
TRBJ1-2 TRBV27 . . TGTGCCAGCAGTTTGTCGGGGAGGTCTGGCTATGGCTACACCTTC CASSLSGRSGYGYTF
TRBJ1-6 TRBV14 . . TGTGCCAGCAGCCAATCGGGGGACTGGAGTTCACCCCTCCACTTT CASSQSGDWSSPLHF
TRBJ1-1 TRBV25-1 . . TGTGCCAGCAGTCAGGCGAACACTGAAGCTTTCTTT CASSQANTEAFF
TRBJ1-1 TRBV5-6 . . TGTGCCAGCAGCTTGGTGGGACAACCGCACACTGAAGCTTTCTTT CASSLVGQPHTEAFF
TRBJ1-1 TRBV6-5 TRBD1 . TGTGCCAGCAGTTACAGGGGGCTGGCTGAAGCTTTCTTT CASSYRGLAEAFF
TRBJ2-1 TRBV4-1 . . TGCGCCAGCAGCCATGGGTGGGGAGTCAATGAGCAGTTCTTC CASSHGWGVNEQFF
TRBJ2-7 TRBV2 . . TGTGCCAGCAGTGAAGAGACTTACGAGCAGTACTTC CASSEETYEQYF
TRBJ2-4 TRBV27 . . TGTGCCAGCAGTTCGGCCAGCGGACTAGCCAAAAACATTCAGTACTTC CASSSASGLAKNIQYF
TRBJ2-3 TRBV5-1 TRBD2 few TGCGCCAGCAGCTTTAGCGGGAGTGGCACAGATACGCAGTATTTT CASSFSGSGTDTQYF
TRBJ2-7 TRBV30 TRBD1 . TGTGCCTGGAGTGCAGGACAGGGGACCTACGAGCAGTACTTC CAWSAGQGTYEQYF
TRBJ2-6 TRBV5-1 TRBD1 . TGCGCCAGCGAACAGGGGGACGGGGCCAACGTCCTGACTTTC CASEQGDGANVLTF
TRBJ2-7 TRBV2 . . TGTGCCAGCAGTGCCAGGACATCCTACGAGCAGTACTTC CASSARTSYEQYF